What follows are 7 T cell receptor beta chains derived from one specimen sequenced in a study of beta chain features in type 1 diabetes. Whole-study results and caveats: When Type 1 diabetes patients were examined, their TCRB CDR3s proved moderately but significantly shorter in all four CD4+ subsets.

Reverse transcription of all isolated RNA meant that expressed TCRB transcripts were sequenced. TCRdb keeps only in-frame clones here, not all; method: immunoSEQ multiplex PCR. The sample comprises around 250,000 clones, around 13% of which are singletons, and about 0.019% rests with the top ten. Their target antigens are unknown. The source material was naive CD4+ T cells from blood. The receptors stem from a man aged 30-40 years with type 1 diabetes.

This clone was found a few times. The V call is TRBV7-9, the J call TRBJ2-5, with D possibly TRBD1 on 5 matching bases. The end of the DNA aligns better with TRBJ2-7, so the J call may be wrong. Germline V gene lookup returns CDR1 SEHNR and CDR2 FQNEAQ (reference sequence). There are 13 residues in the CDR3. The CDR3 bases are TGTGCCAGCAGCCGAGCTAGGGGCGACGAGCAGTACTTC. This translates into CASSRARGDEQYF.

This clone was found a few times. V and J are TRBV7-9 and TRBJ2-7; 7 nucleotides agree with TRBD1. V dropped 3 bases and J dropped 3; count of bases not matched to a gene: 5. The CDR3 runs 14 residues. The germline V gene has CDR1 SEHNR and CDR2 FQNEAQ (reference sequence). CDR3 in amino acids: CASSFDRANYEQYF. CDR3 nucleotides: TGTGCCAGCAGCTTCGACAGGGCAAACTACGAGCAGTACTTC. Complete variable domain (other parts from reference TRBV7-9 and TRBJ2-7): DTGVSQNPRHKITKRGQNVTFRCDPISEHNRLYWYRQTLGQGPEFLTYFQNEAQLEKSRLLSDRFSAERPKGSFSTLEIQRTEQGDSAMYLCASSFDRANYEQYFGPGTRLTVT.

In nucleotides, the CDR3 is TGTGCCAGCAGTTACTCGGGTGGGGGGGCCTATGGCTACACCTTC. Its translation: CASSYSGGGAYGYTF. This sequence joins TRBV6-5 and TRBJ1-2, with D possibly matching TRBD1 (6 bases). V was shortened by 0 bases and J by 4 bases, with 12 bases between the two germline ends. This CDR3 has 15 amino acids. The V gene's germline CDR1 is MNHEY and CDR2 SVGAGI.

This clone has a handful of counts. The chain links TRBV29-1 to TRBJ1-4; D may be TRBD1 (5 bases). V gave up 5 bases and J gave up 4 bases, with 14 bases separating them. The CDR3 is 14 amino acids. CDR1 and CDR2 (germline): SQVTM, ANQGSEA. This chain's CDR3 is CSVSPGVDNEKLFF. DNA of the CDR3: TGCAGCGTTTCCCCGGGGGTCGATAATGAAAAACTGTTTTTT.

J is TRBJ2-3 and V is TRBV7-2; D not resolved. Germline-derived CDR1 and CDR2 are SGHTA and FQGNSA. CDR3 length equals 14 residues. The germline V and J ends were trimmed by 5 bases and 2 bases, with 11 bases remaining between them. The CDR3 spells CASSRGGYTDTQYF. The DNA for the CDR3 is TGTGCCAGCAGCCGAGGCGGTTACACAGATACGCAGTATTTT.

V gene TRBV15 combines with J gene TRBJ1-5; 8 bases match TRBD1. The CDR3 consists of 16 residues. The ends lost 5 bases at V and 0 bases at J; junction bases unmatched: 6. CDR1 is LNHNV, CDR2 YYDKDF, per germline (reference sequence). CDR3 coding DNA: TGTGCCACCAGCGCCCACAGGGGGGGTAGCAATCAGCCCCAGCATTTT. Translating gives CATSAHRGGSNQPQHF.

The sample holds a few counts of this clone. V gene TRBV19 combines with J gene TRBJ2-2, with no clear D. Germline lookup yields CDR1 LNHDA and CDR2 SQIVND (reference sequence). Trimming took off 3 bases at V and 6 bases at J, with 14 bases between the two ends. CDR3 length: 15 residues. CDR3: CASSISETIPGELFF. The CDR3 region has the DNA TGTGCCAGTAGTATCTCGGAGACGATCCCCGGGGAGCTGTTTTTT.